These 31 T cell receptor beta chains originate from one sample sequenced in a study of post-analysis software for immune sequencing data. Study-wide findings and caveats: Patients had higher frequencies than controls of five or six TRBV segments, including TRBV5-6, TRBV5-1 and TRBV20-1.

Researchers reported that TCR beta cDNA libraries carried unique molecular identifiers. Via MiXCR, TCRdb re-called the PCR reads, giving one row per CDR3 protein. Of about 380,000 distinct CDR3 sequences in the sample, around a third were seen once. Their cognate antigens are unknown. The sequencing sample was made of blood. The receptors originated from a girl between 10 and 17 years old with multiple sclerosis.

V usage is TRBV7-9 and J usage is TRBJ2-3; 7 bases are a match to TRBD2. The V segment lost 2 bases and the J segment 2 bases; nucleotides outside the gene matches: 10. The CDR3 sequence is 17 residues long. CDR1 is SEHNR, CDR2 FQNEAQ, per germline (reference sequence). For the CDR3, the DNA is TGTGCCAGCAGCTTAACCAGGCTAGCGGTAAACACAGATACGCAGTATTTT. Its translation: CASSLTRLAVNTDTQYF.

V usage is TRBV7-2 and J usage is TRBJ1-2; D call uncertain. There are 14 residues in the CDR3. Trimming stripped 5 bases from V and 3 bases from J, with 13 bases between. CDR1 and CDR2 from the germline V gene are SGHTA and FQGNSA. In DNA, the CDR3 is TGTGCCAGCAGCCCCTGGTCCGAGGACTATGGCTACACCTTC. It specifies CASSPWSEDYGYTF.

The DNA of the CDR3 is TGCGCCAGCAGCCAAGATCCTAACGGCAGGGACTACGAGCAGTACTTC. It is translated as CASSQDPNGRDYEQYF. The chain couples TRBV4-3 to TRBJ2-7; D possibly corresponds to TRBD1 (5 bases). The CDR3 is 16 residues long. The V end was cut by 0 bases, the J end by 3 bases, with 15 bases between. The germline V gene has CDR1 LGHNA and CDR2 YSLEER.

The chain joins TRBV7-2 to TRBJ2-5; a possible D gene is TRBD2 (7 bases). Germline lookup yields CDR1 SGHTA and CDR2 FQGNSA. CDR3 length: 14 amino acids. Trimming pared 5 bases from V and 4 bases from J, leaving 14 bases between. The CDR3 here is CASSEGGGRETQYF. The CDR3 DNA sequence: TGTGCCAGCAGCGAAGGGGGGGGCCGAGAGACCCAGTACTTC. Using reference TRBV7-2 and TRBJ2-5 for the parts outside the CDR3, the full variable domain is GAGVSQSPSNKVTEKGKDVELRCDPISGHTALYWYRQSLGQGLEFLIYFQGNSAPDKSGLPSDRFSAERTGGSVSTLTIQRTQQEDSAVYLCASSEGGGRETQYFGPGTRLLVL.

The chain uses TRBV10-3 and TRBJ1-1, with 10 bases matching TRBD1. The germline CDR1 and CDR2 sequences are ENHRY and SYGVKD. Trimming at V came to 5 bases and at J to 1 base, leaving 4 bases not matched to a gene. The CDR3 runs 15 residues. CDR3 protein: CAISSRTGGNTEAFF. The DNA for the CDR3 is TGTGCCATCAGTTCCAGGACAGGGGGGAACACTGAAGCTTTCTTT.

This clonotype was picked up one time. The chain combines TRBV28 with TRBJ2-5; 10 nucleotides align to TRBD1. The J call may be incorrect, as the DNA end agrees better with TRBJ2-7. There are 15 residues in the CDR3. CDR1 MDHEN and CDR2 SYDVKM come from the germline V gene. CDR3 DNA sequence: TGTGCCAGCAGTTTCGCCGGACAGGGGGGGGACGAGCAGTACTTC. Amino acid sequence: CASSFAGQGGDEQYF.

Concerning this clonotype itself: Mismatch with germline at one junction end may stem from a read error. CDR3 DNA: TGTGCCGGCAGAGGGACAGGGCTAGGGGGAGAGCAGTACTTC. Its protein product is CAGRGTGLGGEQYF. This rearrangement joins TRBV12-3 or TRBV12-4 to TRBJ2-5; 9 bases agree with TRBD1. The CDR3 length is 14 residues.

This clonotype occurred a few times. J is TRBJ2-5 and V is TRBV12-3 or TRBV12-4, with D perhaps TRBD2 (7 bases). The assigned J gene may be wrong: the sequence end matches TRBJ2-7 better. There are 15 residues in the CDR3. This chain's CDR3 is CASSPAPGGRYEQYF. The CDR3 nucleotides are TGTGCCAGCAGCCCCGCCCCGGGGGGCCGCTACGAGCAGTACTTC.

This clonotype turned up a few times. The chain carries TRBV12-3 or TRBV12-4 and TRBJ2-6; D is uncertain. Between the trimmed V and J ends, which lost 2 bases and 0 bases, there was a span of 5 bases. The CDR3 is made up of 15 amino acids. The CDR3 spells CASSLSSSGANVLTF. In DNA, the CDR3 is TGTGCCAGCAGTTTATCGAGCTCTGGGGCCAACGTCCTGACTTTC.

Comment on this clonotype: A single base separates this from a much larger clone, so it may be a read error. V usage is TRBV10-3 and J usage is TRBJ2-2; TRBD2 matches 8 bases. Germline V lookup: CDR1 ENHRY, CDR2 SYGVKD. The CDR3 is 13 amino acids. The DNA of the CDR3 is TGTGCCATCAGTGCCACTAGCGGAGGGGAGCGGTTTTTT. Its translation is CAISATSGGERFF.

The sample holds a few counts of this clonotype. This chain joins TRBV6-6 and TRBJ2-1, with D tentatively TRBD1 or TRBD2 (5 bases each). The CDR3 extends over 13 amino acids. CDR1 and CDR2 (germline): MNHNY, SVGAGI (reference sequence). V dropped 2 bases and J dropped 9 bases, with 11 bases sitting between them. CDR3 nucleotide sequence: TGTGCCAGCAGTTACATGGGACGGACTGAGCAGTTCTTC. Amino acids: CASSYMGRTEQFF.

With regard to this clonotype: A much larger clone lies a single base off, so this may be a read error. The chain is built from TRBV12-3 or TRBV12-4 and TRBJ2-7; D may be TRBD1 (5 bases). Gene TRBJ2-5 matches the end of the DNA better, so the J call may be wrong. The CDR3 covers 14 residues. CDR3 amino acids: CAGSFFPQAETQYF. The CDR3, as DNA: TGTGCCGGCAGTTTCTTTCCACAGGCGGAGACCCAGTACTTC.

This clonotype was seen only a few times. CDR3 region: CASSQDLAGVYGYTF. CDR3 sequence (DNA): TGCGCCAGCAGCCAAGATCTGGCAGGGGTCTATGGCTACACCTTC. V gene TRBV4-1 combines with J gene TRBJ1-2, with a weak D call TRBD1 (6 bases). The germline V and J ends were trimmed by 0 bases and 4 bases, with 12 bases remaining between them. CDR1 is MGHRA and CDR2 is YSYEKL in the germline V gene. This CDR3 has 15 amino acids.

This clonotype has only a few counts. This CDR3 is CSASFRDRGNQPQHF. As DNA, the CDR3 is TGCAGTGCTAGTTTCCGGGACAGGGGGAATCAGCCCCAGCATTTT. The genes are TRBV20-1 and TRBJ1-5, with 11 nucleotides matching TRBD1. The CDR3 contains 15 residues. The germline V gene has CDR1 DFQATT and CDR2 SNEGSKA (reference sequence). The V segment lost 3 bases and the J segment 4 bases; nucleotides outside the gene matches: 5.

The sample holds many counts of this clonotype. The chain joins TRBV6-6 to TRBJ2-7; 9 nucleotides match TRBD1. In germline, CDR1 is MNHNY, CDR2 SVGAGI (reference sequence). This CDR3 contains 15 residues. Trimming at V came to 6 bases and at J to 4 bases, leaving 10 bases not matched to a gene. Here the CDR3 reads CASSTPGQGFYEQYF. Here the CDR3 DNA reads TGTGCCAGCAGCACCCCGGGACAGGGATTTTACGAGCAGTACTTC.

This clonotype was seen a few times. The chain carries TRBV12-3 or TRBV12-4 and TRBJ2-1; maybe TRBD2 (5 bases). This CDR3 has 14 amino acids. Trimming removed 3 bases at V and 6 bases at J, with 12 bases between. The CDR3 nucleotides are TGTGCCAGCAGTTTTGCGGGTACCTCCAATGAGCAGTTCTTC. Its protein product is CASSFAGTSNEQFF.

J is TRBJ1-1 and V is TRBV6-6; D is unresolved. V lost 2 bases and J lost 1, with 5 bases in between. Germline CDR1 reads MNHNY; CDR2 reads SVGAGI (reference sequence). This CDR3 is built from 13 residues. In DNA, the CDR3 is TGTGCCAGCAGTTACGCCCGGAACACTGAAGCTTTCTTT. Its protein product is CASSYARNTEAFF.

The CDR3 loop reads CASSSGQGAQETQYF. CDR3 nucleotides: TGTGCCAGCAGCTCGGGACAGGGGGCCCAAGAGACCCAGTACTTC. The chain links TRBV7-9 to TRBJ2-5; 12 bases agree with TRBD1. V lost 4 bases and J lost 1; bases outside the gene matches: 1. Germline CDR1 is SEHNR and CDR2 is FQNEAQ (reference sequence). This CDR3 region has 15 residues.

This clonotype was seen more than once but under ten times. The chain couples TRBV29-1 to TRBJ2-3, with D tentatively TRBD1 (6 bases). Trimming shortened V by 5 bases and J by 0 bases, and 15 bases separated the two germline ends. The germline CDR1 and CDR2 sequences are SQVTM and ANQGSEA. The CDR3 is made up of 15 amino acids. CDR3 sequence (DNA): TGCAGCGTTCGTCCAGGGGCTCAAAGCACAGATACGCAGTATTTT. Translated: CSVRPGAQSTDTQYF.

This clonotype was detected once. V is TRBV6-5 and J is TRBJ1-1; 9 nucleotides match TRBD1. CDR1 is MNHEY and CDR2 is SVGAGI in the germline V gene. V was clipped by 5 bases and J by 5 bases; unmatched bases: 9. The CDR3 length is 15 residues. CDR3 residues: CASSTGGTVSTEAFF. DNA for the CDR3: TGTGCCAGCAGTACAGGGGGCACTGTAAGTACTGAAGCTTTCTTT.

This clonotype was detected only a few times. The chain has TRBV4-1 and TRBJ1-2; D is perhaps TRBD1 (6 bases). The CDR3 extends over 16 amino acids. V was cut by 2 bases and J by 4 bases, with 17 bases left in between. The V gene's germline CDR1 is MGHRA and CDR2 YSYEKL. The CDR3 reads CASSQYVGGAAYGYTF. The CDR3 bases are TGCGCCAGCAGCCAATACGTGGGGGGGGCGGCCTATGGCTACACCTTC.

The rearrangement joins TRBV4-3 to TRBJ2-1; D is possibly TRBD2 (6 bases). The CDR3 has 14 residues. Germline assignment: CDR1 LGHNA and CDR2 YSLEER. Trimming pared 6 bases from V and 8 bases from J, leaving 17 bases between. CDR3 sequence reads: CASSPSGRRDEQFF. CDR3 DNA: TGCGCCAGCAGTCCCAGCGGGCGTCGTGATGAGCAGTTCTTC.

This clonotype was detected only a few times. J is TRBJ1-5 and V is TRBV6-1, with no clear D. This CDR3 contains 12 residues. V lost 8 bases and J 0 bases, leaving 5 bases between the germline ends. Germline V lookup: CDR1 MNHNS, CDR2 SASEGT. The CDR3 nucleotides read TGTGCCAGCTGGGATAGCAATCAGCCCCAGCATTTT. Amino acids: CASWDSNQPQHF.

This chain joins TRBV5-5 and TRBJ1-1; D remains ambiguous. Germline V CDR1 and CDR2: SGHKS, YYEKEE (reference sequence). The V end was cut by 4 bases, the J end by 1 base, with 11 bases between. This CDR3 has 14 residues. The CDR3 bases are TGTGCCAGCAGCCCCCACCCTAAGAACACTGAAGCTTTCTTT. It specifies CASSPHPKNTEAFF.

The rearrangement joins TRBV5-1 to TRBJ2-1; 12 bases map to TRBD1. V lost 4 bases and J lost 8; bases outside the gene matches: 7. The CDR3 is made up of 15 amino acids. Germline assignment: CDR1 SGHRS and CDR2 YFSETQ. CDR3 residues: CASSQGQGAVDEQFF. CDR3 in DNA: TGCGCCAGCAGCCAGGGACAGGGGGCAGTCGATGAGCAGTTCTTC. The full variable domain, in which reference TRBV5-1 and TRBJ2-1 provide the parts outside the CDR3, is KAGVTQTPRYLIKTRGQQVTLSCSPISGHRSVSWYQQTPGQGLQFLFEYFSETQRNKGNFPGRFSGRQFSNSRSEMNVSTLELGDSALYLCASSQGQGAVDEQFFGPGTRLTVL.

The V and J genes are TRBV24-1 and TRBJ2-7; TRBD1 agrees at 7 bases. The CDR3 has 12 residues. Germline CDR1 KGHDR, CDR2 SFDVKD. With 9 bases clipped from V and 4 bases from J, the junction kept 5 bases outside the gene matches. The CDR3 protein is CATRTGEYEQYF. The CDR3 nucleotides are TGTGCCACCCGAACAGGGGAGTACGAGCAGTACTTC.

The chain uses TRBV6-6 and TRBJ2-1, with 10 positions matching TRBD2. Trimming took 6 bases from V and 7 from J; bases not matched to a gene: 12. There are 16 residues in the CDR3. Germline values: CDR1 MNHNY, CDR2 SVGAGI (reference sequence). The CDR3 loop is CASRRRTSGRENEQFF. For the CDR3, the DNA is TGTGCCAGCAGAAGAAGGACTAGCGGACGTGAAAATGAGCAGTTCTTC.

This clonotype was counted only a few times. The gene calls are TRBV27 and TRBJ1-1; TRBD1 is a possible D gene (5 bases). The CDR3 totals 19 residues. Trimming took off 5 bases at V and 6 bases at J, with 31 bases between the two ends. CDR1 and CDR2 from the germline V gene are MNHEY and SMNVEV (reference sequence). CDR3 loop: CASSPYYIRDSTAGAEAFF. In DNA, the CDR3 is TGTGCCAGCAGTCCTTACTATATCCGGGACTCAACCGCCGGCGCTGAAGCTTTCTTT.

DNA of the CDR3: TGTGCCAGCAGCGCTCACGGGTTGAGCTCCTATAATTCACCCCTCCACTTT. Protein sequence: CASSAHGLSSYNSPLHF. The V call is TRBV7-9, the J call TRBJ1-6; D gene ambiguous. The CDR3 sequence is 17 residues long. The germline CDR1 and CDR2 sequences are SEHNR and FQNEAQ (reference sequence). Trimming left V 5 bases short and J 0 bases short, with 14 bases between.

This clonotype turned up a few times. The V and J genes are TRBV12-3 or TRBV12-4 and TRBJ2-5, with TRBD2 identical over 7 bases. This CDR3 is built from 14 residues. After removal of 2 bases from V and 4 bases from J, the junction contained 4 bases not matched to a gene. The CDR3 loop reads CASSLSGEGETQYF. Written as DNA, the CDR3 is TGTGCCAGCAGTTTATCCGGGGAGGGAGAGACCCAGTACTTC.

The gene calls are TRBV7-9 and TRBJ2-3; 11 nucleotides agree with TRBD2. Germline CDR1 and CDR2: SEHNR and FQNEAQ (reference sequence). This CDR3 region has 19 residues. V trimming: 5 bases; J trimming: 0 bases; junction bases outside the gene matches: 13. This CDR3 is CASSLPSGGLNPSTDTQYF. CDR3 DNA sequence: TGTGCCAGCAGCCTCCCTAGCGGGGGGCTAAACCCTAGCACAGATACGCAGTATTTT. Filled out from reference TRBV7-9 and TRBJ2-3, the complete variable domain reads DTGVSQNPRHKITKRGQNVTFRCDPISEHNRLYWYRQTLGQGPEFLTYFQNEAQLEKSRLLSDRFSAERPKGSFSTLEIQRTEQGDSAMYLCASSLPSGGLNPSTDTQYFGPGTRLTVL.